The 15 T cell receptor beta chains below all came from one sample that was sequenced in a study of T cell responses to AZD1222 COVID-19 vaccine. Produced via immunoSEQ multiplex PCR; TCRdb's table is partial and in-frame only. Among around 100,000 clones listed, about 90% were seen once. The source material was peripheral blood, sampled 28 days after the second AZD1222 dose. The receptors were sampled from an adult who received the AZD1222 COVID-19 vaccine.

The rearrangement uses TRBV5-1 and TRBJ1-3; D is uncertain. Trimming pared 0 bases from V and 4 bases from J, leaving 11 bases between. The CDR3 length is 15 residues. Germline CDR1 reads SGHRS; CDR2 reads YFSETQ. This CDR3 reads CASSLAEGGGNTIYF. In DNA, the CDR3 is TGCGCCAGCAGCTTGGCCGAAGGCGGCGGAAACACCATATATTTT.

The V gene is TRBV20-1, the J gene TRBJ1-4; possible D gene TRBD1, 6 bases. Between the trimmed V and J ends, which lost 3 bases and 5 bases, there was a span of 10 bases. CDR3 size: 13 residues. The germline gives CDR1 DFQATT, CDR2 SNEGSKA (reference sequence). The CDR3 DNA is TGCAGTGCTAGTATTGGACAGAATGAAAAACTGTTTTTT. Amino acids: CSASIGQNEKLFF.

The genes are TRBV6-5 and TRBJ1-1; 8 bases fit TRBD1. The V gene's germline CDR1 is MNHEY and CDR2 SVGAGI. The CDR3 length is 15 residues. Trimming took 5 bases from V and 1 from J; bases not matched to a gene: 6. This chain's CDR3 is CASSQLTGGNTEAFF. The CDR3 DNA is TGTGCCAGCAGTCAATTAACAGGGGGGAACACTGAAGCTTTCTTT.

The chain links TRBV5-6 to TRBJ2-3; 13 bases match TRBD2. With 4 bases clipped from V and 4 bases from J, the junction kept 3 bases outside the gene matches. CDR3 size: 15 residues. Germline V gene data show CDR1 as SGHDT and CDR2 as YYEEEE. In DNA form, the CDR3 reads TGTGCCAGCAGCACCGGACTAGCGGGAGCAGATACGCAGTATTTT. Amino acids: CASSTGLAGADTQYF.

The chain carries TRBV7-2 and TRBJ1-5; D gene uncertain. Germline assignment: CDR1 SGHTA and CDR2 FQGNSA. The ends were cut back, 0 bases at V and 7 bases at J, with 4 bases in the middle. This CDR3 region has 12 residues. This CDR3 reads CASSLAGQPQHF. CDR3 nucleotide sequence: TGTGCCAGCAGCTTAGCGGGGCAGCCCCAGCATTTT.

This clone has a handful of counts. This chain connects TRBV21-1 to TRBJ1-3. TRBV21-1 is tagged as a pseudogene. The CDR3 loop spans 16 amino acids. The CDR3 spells CASSKGEGEDGNTIYF. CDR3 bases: TGTGCCAGCAGCAAAGGAGAGGGGGAGGACGGAAACACCATATATTTT.

The DNA of the CDR3 is TGTGCCAGCAGCTTAACCGTGAATGAAAAACTGTTTTTT. Protein: CASSLTVNEKLFF. The chain carries TRBV7-9 and TRBJ1-4; no clear D gene. V was trimmed by 2 bases and J by 5 bases, leaving 6 bases between them. The CDR3 contains 13 residues. Germline loops: CDR1 SEHNR, CDR2 FQNEAQ (reference sequence).

CDR3 DNA sequence: TGTGCCACCAGCAGATTGGGCACTGAAGCTTTCTTT. Protein sequence: CATSRLGTEAFF. The chain combines TRBV15 with TRBJ1-1; D is unresolved. The length of the CDR3 is 12 residues. Trimming shortened V by 2 bases and J by 4 bases, and 5 bases separated the two germline ends. Germline assignment: CDR1 LNHNV and CDR2 YYDKDF (reference sequence).

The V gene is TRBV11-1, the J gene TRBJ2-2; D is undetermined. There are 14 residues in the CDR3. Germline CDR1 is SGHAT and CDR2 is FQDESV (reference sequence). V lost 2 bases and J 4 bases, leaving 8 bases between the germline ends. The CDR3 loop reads CASSLSPPTGELFF. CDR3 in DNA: TGTGCCAGCAGCTTATCCCCCCCCACCGGGGAGCTGTTTTTT.

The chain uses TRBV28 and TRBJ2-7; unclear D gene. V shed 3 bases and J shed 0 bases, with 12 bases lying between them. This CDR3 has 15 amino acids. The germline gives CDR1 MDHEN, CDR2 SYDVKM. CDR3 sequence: CASSFPRPPSYEQYF. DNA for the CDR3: TGTGCCAGCAGTTTCCCCCGCCCCCCCTCCTACGAGCAGTACTTC.

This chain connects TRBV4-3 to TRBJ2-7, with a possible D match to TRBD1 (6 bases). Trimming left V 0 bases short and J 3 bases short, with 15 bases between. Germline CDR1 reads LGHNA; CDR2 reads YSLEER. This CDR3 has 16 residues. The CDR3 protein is CASSQETGEGHYEQYF. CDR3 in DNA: TGCGCCAGCAGCCAAGAGACAGGAGAGGGACACTACGAGCAGTACTTC.

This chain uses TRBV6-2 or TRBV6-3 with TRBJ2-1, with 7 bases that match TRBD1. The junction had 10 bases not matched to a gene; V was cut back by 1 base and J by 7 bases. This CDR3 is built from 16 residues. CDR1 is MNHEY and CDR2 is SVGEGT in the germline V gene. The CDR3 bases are TGTGCCAGCAGTTACTGGGAGACAGGGAAGGTAAATGAGCAGTTCTTC. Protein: CASSYWETGKVNEQFF.

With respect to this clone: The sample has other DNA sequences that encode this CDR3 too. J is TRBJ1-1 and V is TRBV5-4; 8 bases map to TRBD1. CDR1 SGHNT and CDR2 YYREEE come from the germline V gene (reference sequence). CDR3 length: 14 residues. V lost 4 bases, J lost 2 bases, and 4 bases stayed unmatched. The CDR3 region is CASSTDRVNTEAFF. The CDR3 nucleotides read TGTGCCAGCAGCACGGACAGGGTCAACACTGAAGCTTTCTTT.

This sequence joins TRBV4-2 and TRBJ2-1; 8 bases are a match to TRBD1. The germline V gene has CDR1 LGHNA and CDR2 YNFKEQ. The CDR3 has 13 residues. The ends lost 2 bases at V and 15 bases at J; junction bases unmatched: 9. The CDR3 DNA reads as TGTGCCAGCAGCCAACAACTCCGACAGGGGTGGTTCTTC. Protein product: CASSQQLRQGWFF.

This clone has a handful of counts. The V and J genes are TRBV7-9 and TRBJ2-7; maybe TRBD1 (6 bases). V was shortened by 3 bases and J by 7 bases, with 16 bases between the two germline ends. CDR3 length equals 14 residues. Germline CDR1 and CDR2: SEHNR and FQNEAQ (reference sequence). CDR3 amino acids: CASSLRAGDLEQYF. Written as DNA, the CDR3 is TGTGCCAGCAGCTTGAGGGCAGGGGACCTGGAGCAGTACTTC.